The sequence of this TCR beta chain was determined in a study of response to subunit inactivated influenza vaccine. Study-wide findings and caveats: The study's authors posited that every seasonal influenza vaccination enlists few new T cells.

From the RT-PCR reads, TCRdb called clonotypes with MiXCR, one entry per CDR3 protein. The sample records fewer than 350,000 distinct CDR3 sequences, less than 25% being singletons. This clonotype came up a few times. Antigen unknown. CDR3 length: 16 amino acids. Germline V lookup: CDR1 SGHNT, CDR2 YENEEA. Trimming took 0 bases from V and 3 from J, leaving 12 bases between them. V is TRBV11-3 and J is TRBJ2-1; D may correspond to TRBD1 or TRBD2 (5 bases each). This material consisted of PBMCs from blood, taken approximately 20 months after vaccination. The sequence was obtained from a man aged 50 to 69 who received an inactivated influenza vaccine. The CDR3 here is CASSLDASGGYNEQFF. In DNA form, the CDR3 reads TGTGCCAGCAGCTTAGATGCAAGTGGGGGCTACAATGAGCAGTTCTTC.